The 20 T cell receptor beta chains listed next were all sequenced from one sample in a study of T-cell memory formation after mild COVID-19. TCRdb fed the 5' RACE reads into MiXCR, producing one record per CDR3 protein. Of about 360,000 distinct CDR3 sequences in the sample, around an eighth were seen once. Input material: PBMCs or a T cell subset sorted from them (not recorded which). These receptors were taken from a man aged 18 to 29 who had mild COVID-19 (a few samples of this study predate the infection). Cell type and time point are not known.

The chain recombines TRBV4-1 with TRBJ1-2; 7 bases are a match to TRBD1. Losses at the gene ends were 2 bases for V and 7 bases for J; bases not matched to a gene: 7. The V gene's germline CDR1 is MGHRA and CDR2 YSYEKL. The CDR3 covers 14 residues. The CDR3 nucleotides read TGCGCCAGCAGCCAAATCGACAGGGTCGTTGGCTACACCTTC. Its translation is CASSQIDRVVGYTF.

The sample holds a few counts of this clonotype. The chain is built from TRBV3-1 and TRBJ1-1; D unresolved. CDR1 and CDR2 (germline): LGHDT, YNNKEL (reference sequence). CDR3 length equals 12 residues. Trimming took off 4 bases at V and 3 bases at J, with 6 bases between the two ends. DNA of the CDR3: TGTGCCAGCAGCCTCATCGACACTGAAGCTTTCTTT. This encodes CASSLIDTEAFF.

The CDR3 region is CSVGGTNTDTQYF. The CDR3 bases are TGCAGCGTAGGAGGGACCAACACAGATACGCAGTATTTT. This chain uses TRBV29-1 with TRBJ2-3; a weak D match, TRBD2 (6 bases). This CDR3 comprises 13 residues. CDR1 and CDR2 from the germline V gene are SQVTM and ANQGSEA. Trimming left V 6 bases short and J 2 bases short, with 12 bases between.

A few counts support this clonotype. CDR3 protein: CASSYLRGDEQFF. As DNA, the CDR3 is TGTGCCAGCAGTTACTTGAGGGGCGATGAGCAGTTCTTC. This chain uses TRBV6-2 or TRBV6-3 with TRBJ2-1; tentatively, D is TRBD1 or TRBD2 (5 bases each). The germline gives CDR1 MNHEY, CDR2 SVGEGT. The CDR3 runs to 13 residues. Trimming cost V 1 base and J 8 bases, with 9 bases left between them.

The genes are TRBV29-1 and TRBJ2-3, with TRBD2 identical over 8 bases. The CDR3 has 15 residues. V gave up 4 bases and J gave up 4 bases; unmatched junction bases: 10. CDR1 and CDR2 (germline): SQVTM, ANQGSEA. In nucleotides, the CDR3 is TGCAGCGTTGCCACCCGAGGGACTAGGCCAGATACGCAGTATTTT. Translated: CSVATRGTRPDTQYF.

This clonotype was seen more than once but under ten times. The gene calls are TRBV30 and TRBJ1-1; no clear D. Germline lookup yields CDR1 GTSNPN and CDR2 SVGIG (reference sequence). Trimming cost V 5 bases and J 6 bases, with 13 bases left between them. This CDR3 comprises 12 residues. CDR3: CAWSPMGPEAFF. The DNA of the CDR3 is TGTGCCTGGTCCCCCATGGGCCCTGAAGCTTTCTTT.

The chain carries TRBV4-3 and TRBJ2-3, with 9 bases fitting TRBD1. The germline V gene has CDR1 LGHNA and CDR2 YSLEER. The CDR3 sequence is 15 residues long. Losses at the gene ends were 3 bases for V and 5 bases for J; bases not matched to a gene: 6. The CDR3 nucleotides are TGCGCCAGCAGCCATGGACAGGGGAGCGGAGATACGCAGTATTTT. As protein: CASSHGQGSGDTQYF.

The CDR3 nucleotides read TGTGCCAGCAGTGATTCGTTCGAGACCCAGTACTTC. This gives the protein CASSDSFETQYF. This chain uses TRBV2 with TRBJ2-5; unclear D gene. The V gene lost 3 bases and the J gene lost 5 bases, with 7 bases spanning the gap. The germline CDR1 and CDR2 sequences are SNHLY and FYNNEI. The CDR3 contains 12 residues.

In this sample, this clonotype turned up many times. The rearrangement uses TRBV3-1 and TRBJ2-3; D unresolved. This CDR3 spans 8 amino acids. Germline V CDR1 and CDR2: LGHDT, YNNKEL (reference sequence). The V gene lost 6 bases and the J gene lost 11 bases, with 3 bases spanning the gap. CDR3 nucleotide sequence: TGTGCCAGCAGGGAGCAGTATTTT. The encoded protein is CASREQYF.

This clonotype was seen more than once but under ten times. CDR3: CSARLLNTALGSTDTQYF. CDR3 sequence (DNA): TGCAGTGCTAGACTGCTTAACACGGCGCTCGGAAGCACAGATACGCAGTATTTT. The V call is TRBV20-1, the J call TRBJ2-3; D gene unclear. The V end lost 2 bases, the J end lost 0 bases, and 21 bases lay between the germline ends. The CDR3 runs 18 residues. Germline V lookup: CDR1 DFQATT, CDR2 SNEGSKA (reference sequence).

The chain combines TRBV18 with TRBJ2-7; D possibly corresponds to TRBD2 (6 bases). Trimming cost V 3 bases and J 4 bases, with 13 bases left between them. The CDR3 length is 14 residues. Germline CDR1 and CDR2: KGHSH and LQKENI. CDR3 sequence: CASSPGLEIYEQYF. In nucleotides, the CDR3 is TGTGCCAGCTCACCGGGACTGGAGATTTACGAGCAGTACTTC. Looking up the rest from reference TRBV18 and TRBJ2-7 gives the full variable domain: NAGVMQNPRHLVRRRGQEARLRCSPMKGHSHVYWYRQLPEEGLKFMVYLQKENIIDESGMPKERFSAEFPKEGPSILRIQQVVRGDSAAYFCASSPGLEIYEQYFGPGTRLTVT.

This chain connects TRBV19 to TRBJ2-2, with TRBD1 matching 7 bases. The germline V gene encodes CDR1 LNHDA and CDR2 SQIVND (reference sequence). With V trimmed by 2 bases and J by 5 bases, 5 bases remained unmatched. CDR3 length equals 15 residues. The CDR3, as DNA: TGTGCCAGTAGTATACCAGGGGGTAAGACCGGGGAGCTGTTTTTT. The encoded protein is CASSIPGGKTGELFF.

V usage is TRBV29-1 and J usage is TRBJ1-4; D is ambiguous. Per the germline V gene, CDR1 is SQVTM and CDR2 is ANQGSEA. The length of the CDR3 is 12 residues. With 4 bases removed from V and 1 base from J, the gap between germline ends came to 4 bases. As DNA, the CDR3 is TGCAGCGTTGTAGGAACTAATGAAAAACTGTTTTTT. The encoded protein is CSVVGTNEKLFF.

The chain uses TRBV24-1 and TRBJ2-3; D could derive from TRBD1 or TRBD2 (6 bases each). Germline CDR1 reads KGHDR; CDR2 reads SFDVKD. V was pared by 4 bases and J by 5 bases, with 15 bases between. This CDR3 has 15 residues. The CDR3, as DNA: TGTGCCACCAGTGAGTGGGGGGCAGGTGGAGATACGCAGTATTTT. Amino acid sequence: CATSEWGAGGDTQYF.

CDR3 in amino acids: CATSPGQHSNQPQHF. CDR3 coding DNA: TGTGCCACCAGCCCAGGACAGCATAGCAATCAGCCCCAGCATTTT. This rearrangement joins TRBV24-1 to TRBJ1-5, with a tentative D call TRBD1 (6 bases). V was pared by 7 bases and J by 0 bases, with 12 bases between. Germline V gene data show CDR1 as KGHDR and CDR2 as SFDVKD. This CDR3 comprises 15 residues.

This clonotype has more than one count but fewer than ten. This chain links TRBV7-2 with TRBJ2-1, with TRBD2 matching 11 bases. The CDR3 covers 17 residues. V lost 2 bases and J lost 1; bases outside the gene matches: 4. CDR1 is SGHTA, CDR2 FQGNSA, per germline. CDR3 coding DNA: TGTGCCAGCAGCTTAAGGCTAGCGGGGGGTTCCTACAATGAGCAGTTCTTC. Translation gives CASSLRLAGGSYNEQFF.

J is TRBJ1-4 and V is TRBV12-3 or TRBV12-4; the D is unclear. V shed 3 bases and J shed 8 bases, with 7 bases lying between them. The CDR3 length is 12 residues. CDR3 sequence (DNA): TGTGCCAGCAGTTTTGTAGCCGAAAAACTGTTTTTT. Residues: CASSFVAEKLFF.

This clonotype was seen a few times. V usage is TRBV7-2 and J usage is TRBJ1-5; no clear D. CDR3 size: 15 residues. Trimming left V 5 bases short and J 0 bases short, with 11 bases between. Per germline, CDR1 SGHTA and CDR2 FQGNSA. The CDR3 here is CASSLLMDSNQPQHF. The CDR3 nucleotides are TGTGCCAGCAGCCTGCTTATGGATAGCAATCAGCCCCAGCATTTT.

This chain links TRBV11-3 with TRBJ2-3; TRBD1 matches 9 bases. This CDR3 spans 16 amino acids. J gave up 6 bases and V 4 bases, and 11 bases lay outside the gene matches. The germline V gene encodes CDR1 SGHNT and CDR2 YENEEA. CDR3 DNA sequence: TGTGCCAGCAGCTCTCCGGGACAGGGAGATTTTGATACGCAGTATTTT. It specifies CASSSPGQGDFDTQYF.

This clonotype was observed a handful of times. The chain's CDR3 is CASSLDSEGPQHF. The DNA for the CDR3 is TGTGCCAGCAGCTTAGACAGCGAGGGACCCCAGCATTTT. The chain joins TRBV7-9 to TRBJ1-5; D gene ambiguous. Germline V CDR1 and CDR2: SEHNR, FQNEAQ (reference sequence). The CDR3 sequence is 13 residues long. V shed 1 base and J shed 10 bases, with 11 bases lying between them.